The clone carrying this TCR beta chain was counted ten times or more. Antigen specificity is unknown. This sample stems from a study of human T cells and chemical hapten exposure. Overall study findings and caveats: Among TCRs, those above 1 in 1000 frequency were unaffected by DPC sensitization.

Time point given: patch test 2, 6 weeks after DPC sensitization. Documented treatment: therapeutic diphenylcyclopropenone sensitization with weekly scalp DPC. CDR1 and CDR2 (germline): MNHNS, SASEGT. The CDR3 runs to 17 residues. The V and J ends lost 3 bases and 4 bases, in that order; junction bases with no gene match: 10. Each cDNA molecule in the library carried unique molecular identifiers. Via MiXCR, TCRdb re-called the RACE reads, giving one row per CDR3 protein. The table has 100,000 or so distinct CDR3 sequences, 9.3% seen once. The clonotype comes from a woman aged 35 to 49 with alopecia areata. Some clones in this sample may be carry-over from other donors' samples. V gene TRBV6-1 combines with J gene TRBJ2-3, with 10 bases aligning to TRBD2. Here the sequenced sample was whole blood, taken in connection with sensitization to the hapten diphenylcyclopropenone (DPC). CDR3 in DNA: TGTGCCAGCAGTGAGTTGAGCGGGAGGGCCCTCCCAGATACGCAGTATTTT. This encodes CASSELSGRALPDTQYF.